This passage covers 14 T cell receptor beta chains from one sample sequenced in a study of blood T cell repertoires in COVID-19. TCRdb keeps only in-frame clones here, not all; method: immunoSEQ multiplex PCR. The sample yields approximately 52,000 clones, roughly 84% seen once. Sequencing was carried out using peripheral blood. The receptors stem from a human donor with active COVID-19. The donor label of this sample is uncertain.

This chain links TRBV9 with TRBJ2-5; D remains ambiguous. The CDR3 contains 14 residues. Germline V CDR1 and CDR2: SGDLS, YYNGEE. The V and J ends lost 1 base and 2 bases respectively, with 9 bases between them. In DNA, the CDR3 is TGTGCCAGCAGCGTAACTGTAGAACAAGAGACCCAGTACTTC. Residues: CASSVTVEQETQYF.

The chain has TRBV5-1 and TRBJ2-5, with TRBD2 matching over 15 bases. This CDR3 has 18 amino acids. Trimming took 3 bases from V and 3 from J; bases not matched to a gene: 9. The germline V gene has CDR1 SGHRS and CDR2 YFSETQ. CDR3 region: CASSYYGLAGGPEETQYF. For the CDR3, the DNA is TGCGCCAGCAGCTATTACGGACTAGCGGGGGGGCCTGAAGAGACCCAGTACTTC. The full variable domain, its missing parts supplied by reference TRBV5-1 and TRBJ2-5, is KAGVTQTPRYLIKTRGQQVTLSCSPISGHRSVSWYQQTPGQGLQFLFEYFSETQRNKGNFPGRFSGRQFSNSRSEMNVSTLELGDSALYLCASSYYGLAGGPEETQYFGPGTRLLVL.

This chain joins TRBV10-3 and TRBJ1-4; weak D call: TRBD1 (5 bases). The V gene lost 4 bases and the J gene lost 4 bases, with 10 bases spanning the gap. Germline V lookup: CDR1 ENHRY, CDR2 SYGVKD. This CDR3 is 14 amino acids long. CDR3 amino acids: CAISAGQGNEKLFF. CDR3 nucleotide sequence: TGTGCCATCAGTGCCGGTCAGGGTAATGAAAAACTGTTTTTT.

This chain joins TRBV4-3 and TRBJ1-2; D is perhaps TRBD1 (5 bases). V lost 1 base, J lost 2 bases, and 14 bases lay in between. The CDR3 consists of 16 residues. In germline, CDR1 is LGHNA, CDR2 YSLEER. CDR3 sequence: CASSQARGGTNYGYTF. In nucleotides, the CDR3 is TGCGCCAGCAGCCAAGCGCGGGGGGGGACGAACTATGGCTACACCTTC.

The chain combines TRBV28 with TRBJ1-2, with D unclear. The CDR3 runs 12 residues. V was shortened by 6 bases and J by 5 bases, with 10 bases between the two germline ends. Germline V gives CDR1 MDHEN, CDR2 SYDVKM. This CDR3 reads CASRDSGYGYTF. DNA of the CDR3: TGTGCCAGCAGGGACTCCGGGTATGGCTACACCTTC.

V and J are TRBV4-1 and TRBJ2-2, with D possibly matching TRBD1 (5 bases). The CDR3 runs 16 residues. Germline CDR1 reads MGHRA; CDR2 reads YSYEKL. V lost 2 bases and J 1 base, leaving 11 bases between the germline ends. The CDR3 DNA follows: TGCGCCAGCAGCCAAAGGGGTCAATTGAACACCGGGGAGCTGTTTTTT. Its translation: CASSQRGQLNTGELFF.

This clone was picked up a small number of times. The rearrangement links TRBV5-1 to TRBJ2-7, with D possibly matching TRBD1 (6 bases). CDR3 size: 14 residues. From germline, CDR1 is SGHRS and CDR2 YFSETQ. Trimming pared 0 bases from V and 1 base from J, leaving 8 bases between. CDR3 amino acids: CASSLGTASYEQYF. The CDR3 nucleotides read TGCGCCAGCAGCTTGGGGACAGCGTCCTACGAGCAGTACTTC.

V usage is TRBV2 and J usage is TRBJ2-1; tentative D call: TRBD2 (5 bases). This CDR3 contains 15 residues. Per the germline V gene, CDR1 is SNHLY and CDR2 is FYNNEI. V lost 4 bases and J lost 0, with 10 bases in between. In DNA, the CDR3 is TGTGCCAGCAGTGTCGACTACAGCTCCTACAATGAGCAGTTCTTC. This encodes CASSVDYSSYNEQFF.

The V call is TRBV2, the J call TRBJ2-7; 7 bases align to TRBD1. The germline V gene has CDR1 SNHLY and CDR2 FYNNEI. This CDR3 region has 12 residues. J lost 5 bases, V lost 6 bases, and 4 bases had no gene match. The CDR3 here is CASRGDSHEQYF. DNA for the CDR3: TGTGCCAGCAGGGGGGACAGCCACGAGCAGTACTTC. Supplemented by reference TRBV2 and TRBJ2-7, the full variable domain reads EPEVTQTPSHQVTQMGQEVILRCVPISNHLYFYWYRQILGQKVEFLVSFYNNEISEKSEIFDDQFSVERPDGSNFTLKIRSTKLEDSAMYFCASRGDSHEQYFGPGTRLTVT.

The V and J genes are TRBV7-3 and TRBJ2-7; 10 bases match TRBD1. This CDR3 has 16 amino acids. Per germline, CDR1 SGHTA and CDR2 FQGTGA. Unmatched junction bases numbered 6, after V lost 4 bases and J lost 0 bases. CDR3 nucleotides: TGTGCCAGCAGCTCAGGGACAGGGGCCAGCTCCTACGAGCAGTACTTC. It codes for CASSSGTGASSYEQYF.

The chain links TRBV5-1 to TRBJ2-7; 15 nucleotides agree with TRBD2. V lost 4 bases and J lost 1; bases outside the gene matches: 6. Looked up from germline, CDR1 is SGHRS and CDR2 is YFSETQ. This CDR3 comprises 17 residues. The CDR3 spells CASSPGLAGGRSYEQYF. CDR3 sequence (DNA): TGCGCCAGCAGCCCCGGACTAGCGGGGGGGAGATCCTACGAGCAGTACTTC.

The CDR3: CASSLKAGGGNEQFF. CDR3 in DNA: TGTGCCAGCAGCTTAAAAGCGGGGGGGGGCAATGAGCAGTTCTTC. This chain joins TRBV11-2 and TRBJ2-1; 10 nucleotides match TRBD2. The CDR3 has 15 amino acids. Germline V gene data show CDR1 as SGHAT and CDR2 as FQNNGV. V was pared by 2 bases and J by 6 bases, with 4 bases of the junction left unmatched. The full variable domain, with the rest looked up from reference TRBV11-2 and TRBJ2-1, is EAGVAQSPRYKIIEKRQSVAFWCNPISGHATLYWYQQILGQGPKLLIQFQNNGVVDDSQLPKDRFSAERLKGVDSTLKIQPAKLEDSAVYLCASSLKAGGGNEQFFGPGTRLTVL.

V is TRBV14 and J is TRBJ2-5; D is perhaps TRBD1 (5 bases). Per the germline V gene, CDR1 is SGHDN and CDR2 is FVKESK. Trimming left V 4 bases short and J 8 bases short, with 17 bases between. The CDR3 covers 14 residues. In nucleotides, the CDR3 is TGTGCCAGCAGCCGCCTATTAGGGGTAGGAACCCAGTACTTC. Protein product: CASSRLLGVGTQYF. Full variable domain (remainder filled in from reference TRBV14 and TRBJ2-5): EAGVTQFPSHSVIEKGQTVTLRCDPISGHDNLYWYRRVMGKEIKFLLHFVKESKQDESGMPNNRFLAERTGGTYSTLKVQPAELEDSGVYFCASSRLLGVGTQYFGPGTRLLVL.

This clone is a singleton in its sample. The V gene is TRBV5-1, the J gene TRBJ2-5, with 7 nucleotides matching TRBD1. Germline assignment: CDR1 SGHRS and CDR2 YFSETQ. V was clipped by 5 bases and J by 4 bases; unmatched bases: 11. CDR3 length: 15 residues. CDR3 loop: CASREPTGAGETQYF. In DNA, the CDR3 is TGCGCCAGCAGGGAACCCACAGGGGCGGGAGAGACCCAGTACTTC.